A single sample gave rise to the 10 T cell receptor beta chains below, sequenced in a study of T cell responses to AZD1222 COVID-19 vaccine. Some clones are missing from TCRdb's copy, which holds only in-frame ones; the method was immunoSEQ multiplex PCR. The table includes some 100,000 clones, roughly nine tenths detected once. The sample was peripheral blood, taken on day 0 of AZD1222 vaccination. The receptors shown here come from an adult in good health.

This clone is a singleton in its sample. V and J are TRBV11-3 and TRBJ2-7; D might be TRBD2 (6 bases). The germline V and J ends were trimmed by 1 base and 0 bases, with 13 bases remaining between them. The CDR3 runs 16 residues. Per the germline V gene, CDR1 is SGHNT and CDR2 is YENEEA. The CDR3 protein is CASSLAGTGGSYEQYF. CDR3 DNA sequence: TGTGCCAGCAGCTTAGCCGGGACCGGGGGCTCCTACGAGCAGTACTTC. The variable domain in full, with the rest retrieved from reference TRBV11-3 and TRBJ2-7, is EAGVVQSPRYKIIEKKQPVAFWCNPISGHNTLYWYLQNLGQGPELLIRYENEEAVDDSQLPKDRFSAERLKGVDSTLKIQPAELGDSAVYLCASSLAGTGGSYEQYFGPGTRLTVT.

This sequence joins TRBV19 and TRBJ2-4; TRBD1 agrees at 9 bases. The junction had 3 bases not matched to a gene; V was cut back by 3 bases and J by 0 bases. In germline, CDR1 is LNHDA, CDR2 SQIVND (reference sequence). The CDR3 spans 16 residues. The CDR3 DNA reads as TGTGCCAGTAGTATGGGACAGGGCAGAGCCAAAAACATTCAGTACTTC. Translating it yields CASSMGQGRAKNIQYF.

The chain combines TRBV28 with TRBJ2-7, with 7 bases fitting TRBD1. CDR1 and CDR2 from the germline V gene are MDHEN and SYDVKM. The CDR3 runs 13 residues. Trimming removed 4 bases from V and 3 bases from J; junction bases left unmatched: 3. The CDR3 bases are TGTGCCAGCAGTTCGGGACAGAGCTACGAGCAGTACTTC. Protein product: CASSSGQSYEQYF.

This clone was seen only once. J is TRBJ2-3 and V is TRBV5-1; 7 bases agree with TRBD2. J gave up 6 bases and V 0 bases, and 7 bases lay outside the gene matches. The CDR3 has 15 amino acids. Germline-derived CDR1 and CDR2 are SGHRS and YFSETQ. The CDR3 region is CASSLAGGLPDTQYF. The CDR3 region has the DNA TGCGCCAGCAGCTTGGCGGGGGGTCTTCCTGATACGCAGTATTTT.

This clone is a singleton in its sample. This chain joins TRBV15 and TRBJ1-1; TRBD1 matches 9 bases. Looked up from germline, CDR1 is LNHNV and CDR2 is YYDKDF (reference sequence). The CDR3 runs 13 residues. V was clipped by 8 bases and J by 1 base; unmatched bases: 2. CDR3 residues: CATRTGENTEAFF. CDR3 DNA sequence: TGTGCCACCCGGACAGGGGAGAACACTGAAGCTTTCTTT.

This clone has a handful of counts. This sequence joins TRBV19 and TRBJ1-5; D not certain. CDR1 is LNHDA, CDR2 SQIVND, per germline (reference sequence). The CDR3 is 13 residues long. V was cut by 5 bases and J by 4 bases, with 9 bases left in between. The DNA for the CDR3 is TGTGCCAGTAGTTTGGGAGAGAATCAGCCCCAGCATTTT. It codes for CASSLGENQPQHF.

The rearrangement links TRBV11-3 to TRBJ2-5; 9 positions agree with TRBD2. After removal of 1 base from V and 1 base from J, the junction contained 4 bases not matched to a gene. The CDR3 extends over 16 amino acids. CDR1 SGHNT and CDR2 YENEEA come from the germline V gene. CDR3 residues: CASSLGGGGAQETQYF. The DNA of the CDR3 is TGTGCCAGCAGCTTAGGTGGCGGGGGGGCCCAAGAGACCCAGTACTTC.

The chain links TRBV6-5 to TRBJ1-1, with TRBD1 identical over 8 bases. With V trimmed by 2 bases and J by 7 bases, 3 bases remained unmatched. The CDR3 has 13 amino acids. Per the germline V gene, CDR1 is MNHEY and CDR2 is SVGAGI. CDR3 sequence: CASSYGTGLEAFF. The CDR3 region has the DNA TGTGCCAGCAGTTACGGGACAGGCCTTGAAGCTTTCTTT.

This rearrangement joins TRBV5-1 to TRBJ1-1, with D unresolved. Per germline, CDR1 SGHRS and CDR2 YFSETQ. V was pared by 0 bases and J by 3 bases, with 12 bases between. This CDR3 has 15 amino acids. The CDR3 loop is CASSLGGIRDTEAFF. CDR3 nucleotides: TGCGCCAGCAGCTTGGGGGGTATTAGGGACACTGAAGCTTTCTTT.

The V and J genes are TRBV6-5 and TRBJ2-1; 10 nucleotides match TRBD1. V was clipped by 8 bases and J by 4 bases; unmatched bases: 5. Per germline, CDR1 MNHEY and CDR2 SVGAGI. The CDR3 is 14 residues long. CDR3 DNA sequence: TGTGCCAGCGCATGGGACAGGGGATACAATGAGCAGTTCTTC. It encodes CASAWDRGYNEQFF.